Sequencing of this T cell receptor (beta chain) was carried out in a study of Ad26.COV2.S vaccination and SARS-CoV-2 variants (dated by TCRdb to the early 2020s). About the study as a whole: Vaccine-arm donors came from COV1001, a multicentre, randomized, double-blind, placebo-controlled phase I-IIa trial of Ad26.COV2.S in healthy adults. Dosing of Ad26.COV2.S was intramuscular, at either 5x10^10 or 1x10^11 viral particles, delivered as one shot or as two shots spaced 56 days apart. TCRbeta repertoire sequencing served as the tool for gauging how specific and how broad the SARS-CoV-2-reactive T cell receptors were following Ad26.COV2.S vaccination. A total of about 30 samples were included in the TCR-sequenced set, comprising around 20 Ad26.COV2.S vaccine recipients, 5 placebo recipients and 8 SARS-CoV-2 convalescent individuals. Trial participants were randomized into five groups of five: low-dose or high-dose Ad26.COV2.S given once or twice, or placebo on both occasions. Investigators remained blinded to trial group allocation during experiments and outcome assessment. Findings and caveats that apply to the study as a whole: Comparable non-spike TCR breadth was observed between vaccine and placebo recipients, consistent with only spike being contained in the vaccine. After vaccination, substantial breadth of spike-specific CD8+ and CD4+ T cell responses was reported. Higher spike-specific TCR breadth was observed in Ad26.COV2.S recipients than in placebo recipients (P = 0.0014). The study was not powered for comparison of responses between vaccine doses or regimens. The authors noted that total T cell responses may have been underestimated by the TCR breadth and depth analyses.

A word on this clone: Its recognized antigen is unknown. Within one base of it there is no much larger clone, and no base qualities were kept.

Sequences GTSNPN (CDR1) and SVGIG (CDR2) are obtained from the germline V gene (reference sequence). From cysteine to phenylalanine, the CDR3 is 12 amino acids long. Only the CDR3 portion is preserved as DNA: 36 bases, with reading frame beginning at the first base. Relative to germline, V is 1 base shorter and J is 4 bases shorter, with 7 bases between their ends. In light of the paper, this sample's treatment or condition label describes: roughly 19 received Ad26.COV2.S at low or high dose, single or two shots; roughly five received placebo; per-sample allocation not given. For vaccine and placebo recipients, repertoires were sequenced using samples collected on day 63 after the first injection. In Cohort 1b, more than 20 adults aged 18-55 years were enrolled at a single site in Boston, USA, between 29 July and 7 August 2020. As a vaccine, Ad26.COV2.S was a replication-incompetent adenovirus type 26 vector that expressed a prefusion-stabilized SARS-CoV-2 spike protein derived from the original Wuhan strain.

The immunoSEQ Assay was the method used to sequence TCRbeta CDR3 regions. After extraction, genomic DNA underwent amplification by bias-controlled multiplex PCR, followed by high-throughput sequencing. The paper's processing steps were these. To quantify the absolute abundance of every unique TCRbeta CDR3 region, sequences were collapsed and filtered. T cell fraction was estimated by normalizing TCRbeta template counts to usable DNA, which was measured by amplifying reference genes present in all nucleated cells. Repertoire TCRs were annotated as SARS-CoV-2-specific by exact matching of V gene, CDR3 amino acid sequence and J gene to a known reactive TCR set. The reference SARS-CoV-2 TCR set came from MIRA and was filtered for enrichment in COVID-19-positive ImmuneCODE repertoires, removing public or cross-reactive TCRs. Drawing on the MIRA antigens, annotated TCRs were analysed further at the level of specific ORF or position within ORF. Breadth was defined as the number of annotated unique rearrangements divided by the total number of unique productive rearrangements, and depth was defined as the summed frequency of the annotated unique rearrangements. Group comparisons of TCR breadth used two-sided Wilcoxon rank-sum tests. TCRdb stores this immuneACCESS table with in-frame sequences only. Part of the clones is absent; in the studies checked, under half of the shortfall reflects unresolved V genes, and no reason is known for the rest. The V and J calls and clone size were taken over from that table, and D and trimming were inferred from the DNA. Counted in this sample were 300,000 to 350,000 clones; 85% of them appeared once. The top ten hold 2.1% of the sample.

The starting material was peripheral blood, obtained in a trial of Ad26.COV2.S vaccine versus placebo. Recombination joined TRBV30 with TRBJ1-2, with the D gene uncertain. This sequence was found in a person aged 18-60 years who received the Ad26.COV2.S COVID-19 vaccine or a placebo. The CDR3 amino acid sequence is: CAWSETIYGYTF. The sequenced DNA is TGTGCCTGGAGTGAGACTATCTATGGCTACACCTTC. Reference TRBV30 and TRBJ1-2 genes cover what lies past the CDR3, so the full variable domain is SQTIHQWPATLVQPVGSPLSLECTVEGTSNPNLYWYRQAAGRGLQLLFYSVGIGQISSEVPQNLSASRPQDRQFILSSKKLLLSDSGFYLCAWSETIYGYTFGSGTRLTVV.